A single sample is the source of the 9 T cell receptor beta chains below, sequenced in a study of early T cells in non-severe SARS-CoV-2 infection. TCRdb re-called the 5' RACE reads through MiXCR, storing one row per CDR3 protein. The data show tens of thousands of distinct CDR3 sequences, more than 6.5% seen once. The sample was whole blood, taken at baseline. All receptors derive from an adult who was a healthcare worker with PCR-confirmed SARS-CoV-2 infection or an uninfected control (not recorded which).

This clonotype was recorded at least ten times. CDR3 bases: TGCAGTGCTAGCTTTTTCGGCGAAGTGGGGAACCTTGGCTACACCTTC. Its translation: CSASFFGEVGNLGYTF. The chain employs TRBV20-1 and TRBJ1-2; D uncertain. Germline-derived CDR1 and CDR2 are DFQATT and SNEGSKA (reference sequence). V shed 3 bases and J shed 7 bases, with 24 bases lying between them. The CDR3 loop spans 16 amino acids.

This clonotype was counted at least ten times. The CDR3 nucleotides are TGTGCCACCAGCAGAGAAGACAGGGGGAGAGGTTCACCCCTCCACTTT. This sequence encodes CATSREDRGRGSPLHF. This chain uses TRBV15 with TRBJ1-6; 9 nucleotides line up with TRBD1. Germline V gene data show CDR1 as LNHNV and CDR2 as YYDKDF (reference sequence). Unmatched junction bases numbered 6, after V lost 0 bases and J lost 9 bases. CDR3 length: 16 residues.

The chain recombines TRBV19 with TRBJ1-2; unclear D gene. The CDR3 spans 14 residues. CDR1 is LNHDA and CDR2 is SQIVND in the germline V gene (reference sequence). V was shortened by 10 bases and J by 3 bases, with 18 bases between the two germline ends. In DNA form, the CDR3 reads TGTGCCACACACAACGACATGGGATACTATGGCTACACCTTC. This encodes CATHNDMGYYGYTF. Full variable domain (missing parts from reference TRBV19 and TRBJ1-2): DGGITQSPKYLFRKEGQNVTLSCEQNLNHDAMYWYRQDPGQGLRLIYYSQIVNDFQKGDIAEGYSVSREKKESFPLTVTSAQKNPTAFYLCATHNDMGYYGYTFGSGTRLTVV.

This clonotype was seen repeatedly, ten times or more. The genes are TRBV7-2 and TRBJ2-7; D might be TRBD2 (5 bases). Per the germline V gene, CDR1 is SGHTA and CDR2 is FQGNSA. V was pared by 3 bases and J by 2 bases, with 14 bases between. CDR3 size: 15 residues. This CDR3 reads CASSLVATLTYEQYF. For the CDR3, the DNA is TGTGCCAGCAGCTTGGTAGCGACGTTAACCTACGAGCAGTACTTC. Combining the CDR3 with reference TRBV7-2 and TRBJ2-7 gives the whole variable domain GAGVSQSPSNKVTEKGKDVELRCDPISGHTALYWYRQSLGQGLEFLIYFQGNSAPDKSGLPSDRFSAERTGGSVSTLTIQRTQQEDSAVYLCASSLVATLTYEQYFGPGTRLTVT.

This clonotype was seen only a few times. The chain recombines TRBV6-6 with TRBJ2-3; D unresolved. The CDR3 contains 12 residues. Germline V gene lookup returns CDR1 MNHNY and CDR2 SVGAGI (reference sequence). Trimming stripped 7 bases from V and 1 base from J, with 6 bases between. The DNA of the CDR3 is TGTGCCAGCAAGATGGGCACAGATACGCAGTATTTT. Protein product: CASKMGTDTQYF.

This clonotype was recorded many times. The chain links TRBV7-2 to TRBJ2-3; TRBD1 or TRBD2 may be the D gene (5 bases each). CDR1 is SGHTA and CDR2 is FQGNSA in the germline V gene. V gave up 3 bases and J gave up 2 bases, with 9 bases separating them. The CDR3 totals 14 residues. In DNA form, the CDR3 reads TGTGCCAGCAGCTTGGGGACGACCACAGATACGCAGTATTTT. It yields the protein CASSLGTTTDTQYF.

The V and J genes are TRBV7-8 and TRBJ2-1; 9 nucleotides line up with TRBD2. This CDR3 contains 15 residues. CDR1 SGHVS and CDR2 FQNEAQ come from the germline V gene. The V and J ends lost 2 bases and 3 bases, in that order; junction bases with no gene match: 2. The CDR3 reads CASSLIAGDYNEQFF. CDR3 coding DNA: TGTGCCAGCAGCTTAATAGCGGGGGACTACAATGAGCAGTTCTTC.

V is TRBV9 and J is TRBJ2-7, with 9 bases lining up with TRBD1. The ends lost 4 bases at V and 2 bases at J; junction bases unmatched: 7. Germline V gene data show CDR1 as SGDLS and CDR2 as YYNGEE. CDR3 length: 15 amino acids. CDR3 in DNA: TGTGCCAGCAGCCCAGGGACAGGGTGGACCTACGAGCAGTACTTC. This encodes CASSPGTGWTYEQYF.

This clonotype was observed a few times. The J gene is TRBJ2-3, the V gene TRBV20-1, with 14 bases that match TRBD2. This CDR3 has 19 residues. With 5 bases clipped from V and 2 bases from J, the junction kept 15 bases outside the gene matches. Germline values: CDR1 DFQATT, CDR2 SNEGSKA (reference sequence). CDR3 amino acids: CSASAYVGLAGVNTDTQYF. The CDR3 DNA reads TGCAGTGCTTCCGCATACGTGGGACTAGCGGGGGTCAACACAGATACGCAGTATTTT.